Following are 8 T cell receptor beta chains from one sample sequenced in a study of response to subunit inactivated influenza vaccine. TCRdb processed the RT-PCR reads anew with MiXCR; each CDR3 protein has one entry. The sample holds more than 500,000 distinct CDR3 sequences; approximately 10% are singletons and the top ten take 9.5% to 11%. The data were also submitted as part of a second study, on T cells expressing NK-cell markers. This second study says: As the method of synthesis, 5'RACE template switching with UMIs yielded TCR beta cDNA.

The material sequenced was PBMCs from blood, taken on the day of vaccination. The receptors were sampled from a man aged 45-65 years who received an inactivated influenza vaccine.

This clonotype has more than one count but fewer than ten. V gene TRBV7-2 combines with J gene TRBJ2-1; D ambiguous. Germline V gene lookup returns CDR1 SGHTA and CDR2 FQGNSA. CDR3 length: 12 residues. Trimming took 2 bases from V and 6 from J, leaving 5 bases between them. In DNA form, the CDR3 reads TGTGCCAGCAGCTTACTATCCAATGAGCAGTTCTTC. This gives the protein CASSLLSNEQFF.

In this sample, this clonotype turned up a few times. In DNA form, the CDR3 reads TGTGCCAGCAGCCAACAAGCGGGGGGATTCTTGAATACGCAGTATTTT. Translated, it gives CASSQQAGGFLNTQYF. The chain combines TRBV3-1 with TRBJ2-3; 9 positions agree with TRBD2. V dropped 2 bases and J dropped 7; count of bases not matched to a gene: 10. This CDR3 has 16 amino acids. CDR1 is LGHDT and CDR2 is YNNKEL in the germline V gene (reference sequence).

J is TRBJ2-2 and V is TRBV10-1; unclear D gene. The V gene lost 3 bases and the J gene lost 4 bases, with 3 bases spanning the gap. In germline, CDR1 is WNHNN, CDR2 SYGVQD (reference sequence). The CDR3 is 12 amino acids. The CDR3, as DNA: TGCGCCAGCAGTGAACTCACCGGGGAGCTGTTTTTT. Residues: CASSELTGELFF.

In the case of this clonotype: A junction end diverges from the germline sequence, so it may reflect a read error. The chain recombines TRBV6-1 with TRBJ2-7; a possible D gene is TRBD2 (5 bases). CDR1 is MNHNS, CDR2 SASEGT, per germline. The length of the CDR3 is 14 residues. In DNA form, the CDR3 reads TGTGCCAGCAGCCCAGGACTCATGGACGACGAGCCGTACTTC. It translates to CASSPGLMDDEPYF.

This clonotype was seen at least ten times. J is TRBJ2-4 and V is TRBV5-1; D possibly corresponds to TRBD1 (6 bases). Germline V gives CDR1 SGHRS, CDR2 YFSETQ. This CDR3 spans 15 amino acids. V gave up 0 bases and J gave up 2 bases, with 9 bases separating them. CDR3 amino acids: CASSLVGQTKNIQYF. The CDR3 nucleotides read TGCGCCAGCAGCTTGGTCGGACAGACCAAAAACATTCAGTACTTC. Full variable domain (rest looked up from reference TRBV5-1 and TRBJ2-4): KAGVTQTPRYLIKTRGQQVTLSCSPISGHRSVSWYQQTPGQGLQFLFEYFSETQRNKGNFPGRFSGRQFSNSRSEMNVSTLELGDSALYLCASSLVGQTKNIQYFGAGTRLSVL.

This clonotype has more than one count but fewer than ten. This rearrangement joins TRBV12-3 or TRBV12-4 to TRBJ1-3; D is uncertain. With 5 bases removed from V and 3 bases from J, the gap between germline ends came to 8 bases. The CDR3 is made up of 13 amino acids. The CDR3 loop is CASSRPNGNTIYF. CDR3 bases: TGTGCCAGCAGTCGTCCCAATGGAAACACCATATATTTT.

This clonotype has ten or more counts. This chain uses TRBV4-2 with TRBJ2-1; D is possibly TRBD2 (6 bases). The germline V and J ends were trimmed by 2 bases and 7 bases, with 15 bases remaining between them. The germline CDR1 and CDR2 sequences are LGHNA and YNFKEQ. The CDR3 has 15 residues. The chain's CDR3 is CASSQSLRGGNEQFF. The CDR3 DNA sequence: TGTGCCAGCAGCCAATCTTTGCGGGGAGGAAATGAGCAGTTCTTC.

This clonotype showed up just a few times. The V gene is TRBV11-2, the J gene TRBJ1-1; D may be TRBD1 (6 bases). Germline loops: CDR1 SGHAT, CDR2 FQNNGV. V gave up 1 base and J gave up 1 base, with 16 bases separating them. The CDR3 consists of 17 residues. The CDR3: CASSLAPRGNSNTEAFF. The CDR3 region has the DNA TGTGCCAGCAGCTTAGCCCCCAGGGGAAATTCGAACACTGAAGCTTTCTTT.